The rows below give T cell receptor beta chains drawn from one sample of a study of blood T cell repertoires in COVID-19. TCRdb keeps only in-frame clones here, not all; method: immunoSEQ multiplex PCR. The table includes roughly 120,000 clones, over 75% detected once. Material for sequencing was peripheral blood. All receptors derive from a human donor with active COVID-19. The donor label of this sample is uncertain. The conserved cysteine and the conserved F or W are not part of the CDR3 here.

v_gene | CDR3aa
TRBV19 | ASSTVGQKDSPLH
TRBV19 | ASSSSGAEQF
TRBV6-1 | ASSDRFTEAF
TRBV5-6 | ASSLLLGATNEKLF
TRBV27 | ASNMGSGSTTDTQY
TRBV6-2/TRBV6-3 | ASSYPSGQPTGELF
TRBV10-3 | AISEGDKANYGYT
TRBV6-2/TRBV6-3 | ASSYVGLATGELF
TRBV11-3 | ASSPGQGVRWGYTEAF
TRBV7-2 | ASSAGAGGTLEQF
TRBV7-2 | ASSLGVYEQY
TRBV5-4 | ASSRQGVEGELF
TRBV13 | ASSSTPSLARTGANVLT
TRBV28 | ASSFSPGLGSSTDTQY
TRBV20-1 | SASGGGAYNEQF
TRBV6-6 | ASSPGQGNTDTQY
TRBV3-1/TRBV3-2 | ASSQVMTGGFSYEQY
TRBV30 | AWSAGGRGADTQY
TRBV19 | ASSFDSNYGYT
TRBV19 | ASSIDLTENTEAF
TRBV28 | ASSMTGPGYEQF
TRBV14 | ASSQGAVYEQY
TRBV28 | ASRPGGDTEAF
TRBV6-5 | ASSKTANYGYT
TRBV9 | ASTQGPRDTDTQY
TRBV6-5 | ASSYFGQGAYEQY
TRBV7-9 | ASSTDRGNSPLH